This T cell receptor beta chain was documented in a study of beta chain features in type 1 diabetes. General observations from the study: In every one of the four CD4+ subsets, TCRB CDR3s were moderately but significantly shorter in Type 1 diabetes patients.

Of note for this clone: Its target is not known.

V lost 9 bases, J lost 0 bases, and 6 bases stayed unmatched. Germline values: CDR1 LNHDA, CDR2 SQIVND (reference sequence). This CDR3 is 15 amino acids long. The entirety of the isolated RNA underwent reverse transcription, so expressed TCRB transcripts were sequenced. Libraries were prepared by immunoSEQ multiplex PCR; TCRdb keeps only in-frame clonotypes and omits some of them. The repertoire includes about 190,000 clones, 6% to 9% of them detected once, and roughly 0.5% sits in the top ten. The TCR was taken from a man aged 18 to 30 with type 1 diabetes. The sample was central memory CD4+ T cells from blood. This chain connects TRBV19 to TRBJ1-3; 9 bases are shared with TRBD1. The CDR3 loop reads CASGTGQYSGNTIYF. The CDR3 DNA sequence: TGTGCCAGCGGGACAGGGCAATACTCTGGAAACACCATATATTTT.